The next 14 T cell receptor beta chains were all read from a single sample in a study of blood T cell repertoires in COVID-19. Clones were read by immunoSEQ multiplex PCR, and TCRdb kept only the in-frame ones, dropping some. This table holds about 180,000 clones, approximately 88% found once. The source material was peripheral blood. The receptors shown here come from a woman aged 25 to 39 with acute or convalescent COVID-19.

The CDR3 spells CAWTLREGDYGYTF. CDR3 coding DNA: TGTGCTTGGACGTTAAGGGAAGGGGACTATGGCTACACCTTC. The chain has TRBV6-5 and TRBJ1-2, with D perhaps matching TRBD1 (5 bases). The CDR3 totals 14 residues. CDR1 is MNHEY and CDR2 is SVGAGI in the germline V gene.

Written as DNA, the CDR3 is TGTGCCAGCACGATTGGGGCCCCGGGAGGTGACGAGCAGTACTTC. It translates to CASTIGAPGGDEQYF. V gene TRBV6-5 combines with J gene TRBJ2-7; 7 positions match TRBD2. Germline V gene sequence: CDR1 MNHEY, CDR2 SVGAGI. Trimming took 7 bases from V and 5 from J; bases not matched to a gene: 14. This CDR3 is 15 amino acids long.

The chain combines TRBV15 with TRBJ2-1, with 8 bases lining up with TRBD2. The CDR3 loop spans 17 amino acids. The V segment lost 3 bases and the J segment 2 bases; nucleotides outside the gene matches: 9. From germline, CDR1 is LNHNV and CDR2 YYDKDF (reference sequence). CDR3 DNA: TGTGCCACCAGCAGCCAGACTCTAGCGGGCGCCTACAATGAGCAGTTCTTC. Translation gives CATSSQTLAGAYNEQFF.

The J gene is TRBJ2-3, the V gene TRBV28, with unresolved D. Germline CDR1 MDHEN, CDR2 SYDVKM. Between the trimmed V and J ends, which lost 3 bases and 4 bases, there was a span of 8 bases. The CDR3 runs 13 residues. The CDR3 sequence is CASSFPNSDTQYF. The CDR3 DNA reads TGTGCCAGCAGTTTCCCTAATTCAGATACGCAGTATTTT.

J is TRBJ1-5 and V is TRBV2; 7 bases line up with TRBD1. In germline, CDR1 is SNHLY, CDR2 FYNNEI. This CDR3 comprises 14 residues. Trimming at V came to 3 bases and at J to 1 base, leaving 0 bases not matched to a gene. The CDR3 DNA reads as TGTGCCAGCAGTGAGGACAGGAGCAATCAGCCCCAGCATTTT. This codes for CASSEDRSNQPQHF. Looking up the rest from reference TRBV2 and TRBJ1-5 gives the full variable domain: EPEVTQTPSHQVTQMGQEVILRCVPISNHLYFYWYRQILGQKVEFLVSFYNNEISEKSEIFDDQFSVERPDGSNFTLKIRSTKLEDSAMYFCASSEDRSNQPQHFGDGTRLSIL.

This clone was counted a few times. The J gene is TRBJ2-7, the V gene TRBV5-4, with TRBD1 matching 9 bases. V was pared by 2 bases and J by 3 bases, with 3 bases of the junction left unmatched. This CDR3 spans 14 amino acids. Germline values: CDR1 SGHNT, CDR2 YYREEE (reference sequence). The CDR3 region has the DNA TGTGCCAGCAGCTTAGGGACAGGGATCTACGAGCAGTACTTC. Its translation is CASSLGTGIYEQYF.

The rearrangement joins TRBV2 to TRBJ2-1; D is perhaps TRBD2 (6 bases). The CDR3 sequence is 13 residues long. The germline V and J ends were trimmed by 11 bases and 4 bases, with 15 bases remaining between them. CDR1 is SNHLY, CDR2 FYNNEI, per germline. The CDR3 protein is CAGGTSPYNEQFF. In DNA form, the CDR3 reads TGTGCCGGAGGGACTTCCCCTTACAATGAGCAGTTCTTC.

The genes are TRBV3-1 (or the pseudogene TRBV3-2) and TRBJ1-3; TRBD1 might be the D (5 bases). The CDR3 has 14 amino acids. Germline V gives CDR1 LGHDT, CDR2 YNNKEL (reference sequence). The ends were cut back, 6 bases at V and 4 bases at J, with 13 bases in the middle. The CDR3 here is CASRPVRGGNTIYF. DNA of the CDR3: TGTGCCAGCAGACCCGTCCGGGGGGGAAACACCATATATTTT.

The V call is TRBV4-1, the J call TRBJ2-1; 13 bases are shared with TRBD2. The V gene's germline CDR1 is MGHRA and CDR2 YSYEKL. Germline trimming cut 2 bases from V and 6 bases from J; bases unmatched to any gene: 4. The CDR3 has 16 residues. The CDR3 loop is CASSQNRLAGGNEQFF. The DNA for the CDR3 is TGCGCCAGCAGCCAAAACCGACTAGCGGGAGGCAATGAGCAGTTCTTC.

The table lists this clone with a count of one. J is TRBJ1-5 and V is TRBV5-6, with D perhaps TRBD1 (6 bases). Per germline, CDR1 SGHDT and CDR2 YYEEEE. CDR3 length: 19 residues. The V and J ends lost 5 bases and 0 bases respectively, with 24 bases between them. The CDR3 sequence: CASSSDSRPNPDSNQPQHF. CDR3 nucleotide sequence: TGTGCCAGCAGTTCGGACAGCCGCCCGAATCCAGATAGCAATCAGCCCCAGCATTTT. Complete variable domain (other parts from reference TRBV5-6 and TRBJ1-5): DAGVTQSPTHLIKTRGQQVTLRCSPKSGHDTVSWYQQALGQGPQFIFQYYEEEERQRGNFPDRFSGHQFPNYSSELNVNALLLGDSALYLCASSSDSRPNPDSNQPQHFGDGTRLSIL.

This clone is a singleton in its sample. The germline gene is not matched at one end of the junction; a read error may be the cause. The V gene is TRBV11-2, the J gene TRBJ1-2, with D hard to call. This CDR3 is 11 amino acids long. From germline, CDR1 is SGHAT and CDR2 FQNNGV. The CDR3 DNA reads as TGTGCCAGCAGGGAGAACTTTGGCTACACCTTC. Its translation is CASRENFGYTF.

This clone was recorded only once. The DNA of the CDR3 is TGTGCCAGCAGCTCGCGCTATGGCTACACCTTC. This translates into CASSSRYGYTF. The chain employs TRBV7-2 and TRBJ1-2; D remains unclear. Germline-derived CDR1 and CDR2 are SGHTA and FQGNSA. This CDR3 is 11 amino acids long. V lost 4 bases and J lost 4, with 4 bases in between.

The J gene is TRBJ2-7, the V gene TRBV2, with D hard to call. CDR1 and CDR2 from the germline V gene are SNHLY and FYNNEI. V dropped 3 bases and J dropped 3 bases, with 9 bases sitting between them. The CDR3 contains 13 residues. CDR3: CASSDRQVYEQYF. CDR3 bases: TGTGCCAGCAGTGATCGCCAGGTCTACGAGCAGTACTTC.

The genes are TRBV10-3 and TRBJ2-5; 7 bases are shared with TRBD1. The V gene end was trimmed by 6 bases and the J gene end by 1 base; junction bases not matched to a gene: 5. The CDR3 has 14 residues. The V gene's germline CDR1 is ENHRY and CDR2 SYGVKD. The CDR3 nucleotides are TGTGCCATCAGGCCGGGACAGACCCAAGAGACCCAGTACTTC. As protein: CAIRPGQTQETQYF.